This T cell receptor (beta chain) emerged from a study of blood T cell repertoires in COVID-19. Study as a whole: From the United States, Italy and Spain came samples of acute and convalescent COVID-19. T cells, B-cell-depleted T cells, or PBMCs supplied cDNA or gDNA.

Original processing methods: Scientists estimated how many nucleated cells there were by amplifying reference gene primers. TCRdb's table, derived via immunoSEQ multiplex PCR, lists solely in-frame clones and lacks some. That table furnishes V, J and clone size, whereas the DNA furnished D and trimming. The repertoire holds about 230,000 clones, with approximately 87% as singletons. This TCR was recovered from a woman aged 70 to 79 with active or convalescent COVID-19. The sample comprised peripheral blood.

CDR3 nucleotides: TGTGCCAGTAGTATAGCCGCTAGCGGGGCAGTAGGGTGGGAAGAGACCCAGTACTTC. This codes for CASSIAASGAVGWEETQYF. This chain connects TRBV19 to TRBJ2-5; 9 bases are a match to TRBD2. V trimming: 1 base; J trimming: 3 bases; junction bases outside the gene matches: 15. Germline V lookup: CDR1 LNHDA, CDR2 SQIVND (reference sequence). This CDR3 region has 19 residues.